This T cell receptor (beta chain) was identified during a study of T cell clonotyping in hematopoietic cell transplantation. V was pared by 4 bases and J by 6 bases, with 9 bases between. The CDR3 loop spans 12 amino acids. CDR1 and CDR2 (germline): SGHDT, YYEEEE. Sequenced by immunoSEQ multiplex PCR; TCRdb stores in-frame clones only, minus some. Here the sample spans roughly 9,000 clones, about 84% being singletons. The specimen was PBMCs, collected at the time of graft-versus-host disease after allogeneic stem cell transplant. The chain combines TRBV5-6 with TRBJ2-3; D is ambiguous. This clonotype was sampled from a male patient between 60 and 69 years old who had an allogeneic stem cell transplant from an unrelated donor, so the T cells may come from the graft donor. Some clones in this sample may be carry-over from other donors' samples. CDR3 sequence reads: CASSEMLDTQYF. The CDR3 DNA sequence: TGTGCCAGCAGCGAGATGCTGGATACGCAGTATTTT.